This TCR beta chain was identified in a study of Ad26.COV2.S vaccination and SARS-CoV-2 variants. As for the study in general: The study gave Ad26.COV2.S intramuscularly, once or twice 56 days apart.

Only in-frame clones appear in the TCRdb table, and some are missing; sequencing was by immunoSEQ multiplex PCR. The table includes about 460,000 clones, approximately 90% detected once. The treatment was: over 15 received Ad26.COV2.S at low or high dose, single or two shots; about five received placebo; per-sample allocation not given. Each sample was drawn 63 days after the first injection (of vaccine or placebo). This CDR3 has 11 amino acids. Per germline, CDR1 SEHNR and CDR2 FQNEAQ (reference sequence). Between the trimmed V and J ends, which lost 5 bases and 2 bases, there was a span of 4 bases. This clone was counted only a few times. Its antigen remains unknown. Whole-study findings and limits: After vaccination, substantial breadth of spike-specific CD8+ and CD4+ responses was reported. Responses of T cells in total may have been underestimated by the TCR breadth and depth analyses.

The source of this sequence is a person aged 18-65 years who received the Ad26.COV2.S COVID-19 vaccine or a placebo. Sequencing used peripheral blood, obtained in a trial of Ad26.COV2.S vaccine versus placebo. The chain uses TRBV7-9 and TRBJ2-7; D gene ambiguous. In DNA form, the CDR3 reads TGTGCCAGCAGCCACGCCTACGAGCAGTACTTC. Translating gives CASSHAYEQYF.